The 8 T cell receptor beta chains listed next were all sequenced from one sample in a study of blood T cell repertoires in COVID-19. The table came from immunoSEQ multiplex PCR; TCRdb's copy has only in-frame clones and leaves some out. The sample records some 100,000 clones, approximately 90% being singletons. Sample: peripheral blood. Receptors were obtained from a man between 60 and 70 years old with acute or convalescent COVID-19.

The rearrangement joins TRBV5-8 to TRBJ2-1; D gene unclear. The CDR3 totals 15 residues. Trimming stripped 2 bases from V and 4 bases from J, with 13 bases between. Germline V gene lookup returns CDR1 SGHTS and CDR2 YDEGEE. The CDR3 protein is CASSFPSSRYNEQFF. The DNA for the CDR3 is TGTGCCAGCAGCTTCCCGTCTAGTCGATACAATGAGCAGTTCTTC.

The CDR3 loop reads CASSRGSATNEKLFF. The DNA for the CDR3 is TGTGCCAGCAGTCGCGGGTCCGCAACTAATGAAAAACTGTTTTTT. J is TRBJ1-4 and V is TRBV2; D ambiguous. The V end was cut by 5 bases, the J end by 0 bases, with 10 bases between. CDR3 size: 15 residues. CDR1 and CDR2 (germline): SNHLY, FYNNEI.

This rearrangement joins TRBV14 to TRBJ2-1; the D is unclear. The germline V gene has CDR1 SGHDN and CDR2 FVKESK. CDR3 length equals 16 residues. The V end was cut by 3 bases, the J end by 4 bases, with 16 bases between. The CDR3 coding sequence is TGTGCCAGCAGCCACGACTCTCGCGTCCTGTACAATGAGCAGTTCTTC. It codes for CASSHDSRVLYNEQFF.

This chain joins TRBV5-1 and TRBJ1-4; 8 nucleotides match TRBD1. The germline gives CDR1 SGHRS, CDR2 YFSETQ. This CDR3 has 16 amino acids. J was trimmed by 4 bases and V by 3 bases; bases with no gene match: 8. CDR3 nucleotide sequence: TGCGCCAGCAGCTCCGACAGGGGTGGGGGTAATGAAAAACTGTTTTTT. The encoded protein is CASSSDRGGGNEKLFF.

The chain carries TRBV5-1 and TRBJ1-1; D gene unclear. This CDR3 is 16 amino acids long. V lost 5 bases to trimming and J lost 1 base, with 18 bases between them. The germline V gene has CDR1 SGHRS and CDR2 YFSETQ. As DNA, the CDR3 is TGCGCCAGCAGGTTCGGTGATCTTGGGCGGAACACTGAAGCTTTCTTT. Its protein is CASRFGDLGRNTEAFF.

The chain links TRBV2 to TRBJ2-2; TRBD1 agrees at 7 bases. The CDR3 spans 15 residues. The germline V gene encodes CDR1 SNHLY and CDR2 FYNNEI. V shed 6 bases, J shed 2 bases, and the junction held 6 bases outside the gene matches. In DNA form, the CDR3 reads TGTGCCAGCAGGCTCACAGGGGTTAACACCGGGGAGCTGTTTTTT. This translates into CASRLTGVNTGELFF.

This sequence joins TRBV25-1 and TRBJ1-3, with a weak D call TRBD1 (5 bases). CDR1 is MGHDK and CDR2 is SYGVNS in the germline V gene. V was cut by 7 bases and J by 0 bases, with 10 bases left in between. The CDR3 covers 14 residues. CDR3 protein: CASTPDSSGNTIYF. As DNA, the CDR3 is TGTGCCAGCACACCCGACAGCTCTGGAAACACCATATATTTT.

The CDR3: CASSLVGDMNTEAFF. The CDR3 DNA follows: TGTGCCAGCAGCTTAGTTGGGGACATGAACACTGAAGCTTTCTTT. V and J are TRBV7-9 and TRBJ1-1; possibly TRBD1 for D (6 bases). The CDR3 has 15 amino acids. V dropped 1 base and J dropped 0 bases, with 9 bases sitting between them. From germline, CDR1 is SEHNR and CDR2 FQNEAQ (reference sequence).